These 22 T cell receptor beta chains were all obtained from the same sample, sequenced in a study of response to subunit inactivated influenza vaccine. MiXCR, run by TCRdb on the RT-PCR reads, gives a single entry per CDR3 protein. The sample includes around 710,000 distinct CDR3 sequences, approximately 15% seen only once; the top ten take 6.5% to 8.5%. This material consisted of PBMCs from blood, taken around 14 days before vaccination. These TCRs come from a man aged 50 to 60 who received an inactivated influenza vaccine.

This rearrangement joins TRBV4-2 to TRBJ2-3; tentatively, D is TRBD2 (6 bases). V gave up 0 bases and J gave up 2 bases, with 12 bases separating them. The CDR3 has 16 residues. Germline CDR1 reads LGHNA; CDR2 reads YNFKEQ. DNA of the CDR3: TGTGCCAGCAGCCAAGAATGGCGGGAACCCACAGATACGCAGTATTTT. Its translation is CASSQEWREPTDTQYF.

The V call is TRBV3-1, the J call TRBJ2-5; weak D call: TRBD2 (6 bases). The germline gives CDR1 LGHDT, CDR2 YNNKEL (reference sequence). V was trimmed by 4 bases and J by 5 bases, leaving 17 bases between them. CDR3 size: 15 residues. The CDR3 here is CASSPGTLKGETQYF. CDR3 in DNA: TGTGCCAGCAGCCCCGGGACTCTAAAGGGGGAGACCCAGTACTTC.

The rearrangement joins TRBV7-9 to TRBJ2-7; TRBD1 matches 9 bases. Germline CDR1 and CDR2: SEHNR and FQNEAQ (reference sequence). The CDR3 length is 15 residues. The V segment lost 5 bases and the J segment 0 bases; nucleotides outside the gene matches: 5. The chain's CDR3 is CASSNRDRDSYEQYF. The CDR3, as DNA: TGTGCCAGCAGCAACCGGGACAGGGACTCCTACGAGCAGTACTTC.

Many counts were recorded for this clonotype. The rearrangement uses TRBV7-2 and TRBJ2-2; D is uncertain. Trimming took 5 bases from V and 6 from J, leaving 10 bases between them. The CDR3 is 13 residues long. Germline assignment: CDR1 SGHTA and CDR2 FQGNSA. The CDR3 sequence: CASSRRNPGELFF. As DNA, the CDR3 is TGTGCCAGCAGCCGAAGAAACCCCGGGGAGCTGTTTTTT.

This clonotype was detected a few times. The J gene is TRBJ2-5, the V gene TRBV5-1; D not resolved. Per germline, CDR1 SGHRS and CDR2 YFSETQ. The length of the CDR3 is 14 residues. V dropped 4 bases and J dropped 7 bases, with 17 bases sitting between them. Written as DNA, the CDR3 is TGCGCCAGCAGCCCGCCGGACCCGCTTGGGACCCAGTACTTC. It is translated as CASSPPDPLGTQYF.

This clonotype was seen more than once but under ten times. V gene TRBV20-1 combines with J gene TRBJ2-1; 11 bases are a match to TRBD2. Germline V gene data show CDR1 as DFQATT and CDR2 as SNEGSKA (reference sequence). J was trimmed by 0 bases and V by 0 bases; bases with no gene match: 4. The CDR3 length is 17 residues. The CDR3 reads CSARELAGASSYNEQFF. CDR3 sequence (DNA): TGCAGTGCTAGAGAACTAGCGGGGGCGAGCTCCTACAATGAGCAGTTCTTC.

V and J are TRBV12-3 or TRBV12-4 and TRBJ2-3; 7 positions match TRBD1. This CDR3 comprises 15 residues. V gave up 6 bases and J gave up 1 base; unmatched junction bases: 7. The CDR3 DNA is TGTGCCAGCAGGCAACGAACAGGGGGCACAGATACGCAGTATTTT. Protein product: CASRQRTGGTDTQYF.

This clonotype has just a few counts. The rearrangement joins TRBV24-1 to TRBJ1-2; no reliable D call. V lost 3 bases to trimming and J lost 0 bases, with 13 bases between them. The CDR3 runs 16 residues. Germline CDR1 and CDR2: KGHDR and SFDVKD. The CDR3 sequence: CATSDPTAQANYGYTF. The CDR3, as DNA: TGTGCCACCAGTGATCCGACGGCCCAAGCTAACTATGGCTACACCTTC.

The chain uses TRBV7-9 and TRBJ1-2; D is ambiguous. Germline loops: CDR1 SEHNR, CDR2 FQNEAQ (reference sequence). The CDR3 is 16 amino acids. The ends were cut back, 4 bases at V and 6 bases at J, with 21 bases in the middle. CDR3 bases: TGTGCCAGCAGCTCTCAATTCGGACCTAGTGGCCATGGCTACACCTTC. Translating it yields CASSSQFGPSGHGYTF. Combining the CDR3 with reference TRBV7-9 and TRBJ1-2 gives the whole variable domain DTGVSQNPRHKITKRGQNVTFRCDPISEHNRLYWYRQTLGQGPEFLTYFQNEAQLEKSRLLSDRFSAERPKGSFSTLEIQRTEQGDSAMYLCASSSQFGPSGHGYTFGSGTRLTVV.

CDR3 bases: TGCAGTGCTTCCGGACCGTTGGGGGGCGAGCAGTACTTC. The encoded protein is CSASGPLGGEQYF. The chain employs TRBV20-1 and TRBJ2-7; D may be TRBD2 (6 bases). The length of the CDR3 is 13 residues. V shed 5 bases and J shed 6 bases, with 17 bases lying between them. Germline loops: CDR1 DFQATT, CDR2 SNEGSKA (reference sequence).

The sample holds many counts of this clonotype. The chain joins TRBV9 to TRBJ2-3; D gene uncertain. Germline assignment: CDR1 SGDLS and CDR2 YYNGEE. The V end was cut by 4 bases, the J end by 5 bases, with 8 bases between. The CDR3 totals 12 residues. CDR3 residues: CASSPSRDTQYF. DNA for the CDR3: TGTGCCAGCAGCCCCTCCCGAGATACGCAGTATTTT.

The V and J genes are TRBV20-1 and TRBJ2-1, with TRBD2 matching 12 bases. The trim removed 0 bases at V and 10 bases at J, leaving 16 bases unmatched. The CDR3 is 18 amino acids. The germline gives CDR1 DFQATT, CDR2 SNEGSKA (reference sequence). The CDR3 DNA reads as TGCAGTGCTAGAGATCTTGAGGTTGTGACTAGCGGGGGTCAGGAGCAGTTCTTC. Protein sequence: CSARDLEVVTSGGQEQFF.

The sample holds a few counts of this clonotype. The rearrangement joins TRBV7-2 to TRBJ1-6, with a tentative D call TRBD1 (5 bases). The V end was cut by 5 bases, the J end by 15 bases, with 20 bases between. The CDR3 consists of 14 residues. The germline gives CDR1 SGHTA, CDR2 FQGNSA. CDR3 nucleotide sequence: TGTGCCAGCAGCCCCAGGCCACCAGGGAATTTCCTCCACTTT. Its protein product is CASSPRPPGNFLHF.

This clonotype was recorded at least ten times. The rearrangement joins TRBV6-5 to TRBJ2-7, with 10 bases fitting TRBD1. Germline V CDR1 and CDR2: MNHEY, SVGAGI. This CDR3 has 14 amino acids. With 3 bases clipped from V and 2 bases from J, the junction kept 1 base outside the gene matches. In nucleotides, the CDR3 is TGTGCCAGCAGTTATGGACAGGGGGCCTACGAGCAGTACTTC. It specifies CASSYGQGAYEQYF.

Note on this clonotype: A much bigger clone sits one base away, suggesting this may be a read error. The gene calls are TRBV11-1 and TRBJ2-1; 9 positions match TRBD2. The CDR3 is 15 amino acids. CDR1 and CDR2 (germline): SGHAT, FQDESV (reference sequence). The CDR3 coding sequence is TGTGCCAGCAGCTCCGGGACTAGCTCATACAATGAGCAGTCCTTC. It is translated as CASSSGTSSYNEQSF.

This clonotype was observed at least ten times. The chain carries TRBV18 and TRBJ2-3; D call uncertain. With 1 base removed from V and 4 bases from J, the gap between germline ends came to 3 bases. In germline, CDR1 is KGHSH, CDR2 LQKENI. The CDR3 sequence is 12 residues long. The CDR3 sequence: CASSPQADTQYF. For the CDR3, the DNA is TGTGCCAGCTCACCACAGGCAGATACGCAGTATTTT.

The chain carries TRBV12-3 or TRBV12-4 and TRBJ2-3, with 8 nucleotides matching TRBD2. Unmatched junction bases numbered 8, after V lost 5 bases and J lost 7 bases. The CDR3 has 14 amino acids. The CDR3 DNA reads TGTGCCAGCAGTCCAATAGCGGGGCCTTATACGCAGTATTTT. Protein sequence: CASSPIAGPYTQYF.

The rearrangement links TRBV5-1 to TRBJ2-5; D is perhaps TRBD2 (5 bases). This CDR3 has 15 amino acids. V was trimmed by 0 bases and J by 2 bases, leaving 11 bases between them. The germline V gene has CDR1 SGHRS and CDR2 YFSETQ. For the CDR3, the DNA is TGCGCCAGCAGCTTGGACGCGGGTAGACAAGAGACCCAGTACTTC. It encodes CASSLDAGRQETQYF.

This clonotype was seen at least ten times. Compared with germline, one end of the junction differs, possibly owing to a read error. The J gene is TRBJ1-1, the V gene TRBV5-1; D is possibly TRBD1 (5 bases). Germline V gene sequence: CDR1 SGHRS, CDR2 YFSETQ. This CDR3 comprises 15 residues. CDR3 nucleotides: TGTGCCAGCAGTTTAGCCCAGGGACGGAACACTGAAGCTTTCTTT. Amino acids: CASSLAQGRNTEAFF. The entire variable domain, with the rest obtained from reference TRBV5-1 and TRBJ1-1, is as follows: KAGVTQTPRYLIKTRGQQVTLSCSPISGHRSVSWYQQTPGQGLQFLFEYFSETQRNKGNFPGRFSGRQFSNSRSEMNVSTLELGDSALYLCASSLAQGRNTEAFFGQGTRLTVV.

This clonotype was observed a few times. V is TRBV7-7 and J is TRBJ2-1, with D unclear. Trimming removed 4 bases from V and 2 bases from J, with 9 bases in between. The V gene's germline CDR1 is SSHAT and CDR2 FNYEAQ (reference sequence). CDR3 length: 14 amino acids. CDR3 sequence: CASSWQVTYNEQFF. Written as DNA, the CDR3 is TGTGCCAGCAGCTGGCAGGTTACCTACAATGAGCAGTTCTTC.

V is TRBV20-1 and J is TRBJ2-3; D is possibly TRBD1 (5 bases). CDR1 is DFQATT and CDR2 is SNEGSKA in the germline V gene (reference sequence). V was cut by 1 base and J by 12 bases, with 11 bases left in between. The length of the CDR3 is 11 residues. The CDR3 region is CSARVREDQYF. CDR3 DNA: TGCAGTGCTAGAGTCAGGGAAGACCAGTATTTT.

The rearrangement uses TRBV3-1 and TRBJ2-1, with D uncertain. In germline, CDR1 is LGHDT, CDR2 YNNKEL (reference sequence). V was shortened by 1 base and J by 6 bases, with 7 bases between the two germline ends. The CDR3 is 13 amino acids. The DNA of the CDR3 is TGTGCCAGCAGCCAAGGCCCGGGCAATGAGCAGTTCTTC. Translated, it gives CASSQGPGNEQFF.